These 26 T cell receptor beta chains were all obtained from the same sample, sequenced in a study of CD8 T cells in Susac syndrome. Random hexamers served to reverse transcribe about 0.45 to 1 ug RNA. TCRdb re-derived calls from the immunoSEQ multiplex PCR reads in MiXCR, one entry per CDR3 protein. In the table there are roughly 220,000 distinct CDR3 sequences, approximately 94% of which are singletons. Sequencing input: CD4+ T cells from PBMCs. These receptors all stem from a human donor with Susac syndrome.

This chain connects TRBV7-2 to TRBJ1-6, with D uncertain. Deletions cut 5 bases from V and 6 bases from J, with 14 bases between. The CDR3 extends over 15 amino acids. CDR1 and CDR2 from the germline V gene are SGHTA and FQGNSA. The CDR3 nucleotides read TGTGCCAGCAGCCCCTCGCCTTTGGGTAATTCACCCCTCCACTTT. This gives the protein CASSPSPLGNSPLHF. The complete variable domain, with remaining parts taken from reference TRBV7-2 and TRBJ1-6, reads GAGVSQSPSNKVTEKGKDVELRCDPISGHTALYWYRQSLGQGLEFLIYFQGNSAPDKSGLPSDRFSAERTGGSVSTLTIQRTQQEDSAVYLCASSPSPLGNSPLHFGNGTRLTVT.

The rearrangement joins TRBV9 to TRBJ1-1; D may be TRBD1 (6 bases). This CDR3 is 16 amino acids long. V lost 4 bases and J lost 0, with 16 bases in between. Germline V gene sequence: CDR1 SGDLS, CDR2 YYNGEE. In DNA, the CDR3 is TGTGCCAGCAGCCCTCAAAGGGGGTCCATGAACACTGAAGCTTTCTTT. It encodes CASSPQRGSMNTEAFF.

A few counts support this clonotype. This chain joins TRBV7-8 and TRBJ2-1, with D uncertain. The CDR3 sequence is 14 residues long. Trimming left V 0 bases short and J 5 bases short, with 8 bases between. Germline-derived CDR1 and CDR2 are SGHVS and FQNEAQ. The CDR3: CASSLARRDNEQFF. The CDR3 DNA follows: TGTGCCAGCAGCTTAGCGCGACGAGACAATGAGCAGTTCTTC.

The rearrangement links TRBV25-1 to TRBJ2-2, with 10 bases lining up with TRBD2. Germline CDR1 and CDR2: MGHDK and SYGVNS. Trimming cost V 6 bases and J 4 bases; bases outside gene matches: 5. CDR3 size: 15 residues. The CDR3 sequence: CASREAGGFTGELFF. Here the CDR3 DNA reads TGTGCCAGCAGAGAAGCGGGGGGGTTCACCGGGGAGCTGTTTTTT.

The chain couples TRBV6-5 to TRBJ1-2; perhaps TRBD1 as D (5 bases). CDR3 length equals 15 residues. Germline-derived CDR1 and CDR2 are MNHEY and SVGAGI. Trimming took 0 bases from V and 4 from J, leaving 12 bases between them. The CDR3 DNA reads as TGTGCCAGCAGTTACTCCGGCAGGGAGGTCTATGGCTACACCTTC. Protein: CASSYSGREVYGYTF.

In this sample, this clonotype turned up once. The CDR3 sequence is CASSVEEGFGPEAFF. In DNA form, the CDR3 reads TGTGCCAGCAGCGTAGAGGAGGGTTTCGGTCCTGAAGCTTTCTTT. The V and J genes are TRBV9 and TRBJ1-1; D is ambiguous. The germline V and J ends were trimmed by 0 bases and 6 bases, with 15 bases remaining between them. The CDR3 consists of 15 residues. The V gene's germline CDR1 is SGDLS and CDR2 YYNGEE.

V gene TRBV7-2 combines with J gene TRBJ1-1; D gene unclear. Trimming pared 3 bases from V and 6 bases from J, leaving 8 bases between. CDR1 is SGHTA, CDR2 FQGNSA, per germline. CDR3 length equals 12 residues. The CDR3 protein is CASSFLSAEAFF. The CDR3 coding sequence is TGTGCCAGCAGCTTCCTCAGCGCTGAAGCTTTCTTT.

The chain couples TRBV6-2 or TRBV6-3 to TRBJ2-1, with D possibly matching TRBD1 (6 bases). V lost 6 bases and J 6 bases, leaving 12 bases between the germline ends. This CDR3 is built from 13 residues. Germline V lookup: CDR1 MNHEY, CDR2 SVGEGT. The chain's CDR3 is CASSPDRSNEQFF. The CDR3 DNA reads TGTGCCAGCAGCCCCGACAGGAGCAATGAGCAGTTCTTC.

V usage is TRBV7-2 and J usage is TRBJ2-1; D is uncertain. The V end was cut by 5 bases, the J end by 1 base, with 9 bases between. The CDR3 extends over 14 amino acids. Per the germline V gene, CDR1 is SGHTA and CDR2 is FQGNSA. CDR3 loop: CASSESLSYNEQFF. CDR3 coding DNA: TGTGCCAGCAGCGAAAGTCTATCCTACAATGAGCAGTTCTTC. The variable domain in full, with the rest retrieved from reference TRBV7-2 and TRBJ2-1, is GAGVSQSPSNKVTEKGKDVELRCDPISGHTALYWYRQSLGQGLEFLIYFQGNSAPDKSGLPSDRFSAERTGGSVSTLTIQRTQQEDSAVYLCASSESLSYNEQFFGPGTRLTVL.

CDR3 nucleotides: TGTGCCACCAGCAGAGAACGGGGGAGCACAGATACGCAGTATTTT. It yields the protein CATSRERGSTDTQYF. The chain recombines TRBV15 with TRBJ2-3, with D possibly TRBD2 on 6 matching bases. Between the trimmed V and J ends, which lost 0 bases and 0 bases, there was a span of 7 bases. CDR1 is LNHNV and CDR2 is YYDKDF in the germline V gene (reference sequence). CDR3 length: 15 amino acids.

V usage is TRBV20-1 and J usage is TRBJ1-6; no clear D. V shed 5 bases and J shed 7 bases, with 12 bases lying between them. The germline CDR1 and CDR2 sequences are DFQATT and SNEGSKA (reference sequence). The CDR3 runs 13 residues. The CDR3 protein is CSAVQPGNSPLHF. DNA for the CDR3: TGCAGTGCTGTACAGCCGGGGAATTCACCCCTCCACTTT.

Here the CDR3 DNA reads TGTGCCAGCAGCCAAGATGAGCAGGGCCCGACCGGGGAGCTGTTTTTT. Translation: CASSQDEQGPTGELFF. The chain joins TRBV4-2 to TRBJ2-2, with D maybe TRBD1 (5 bases). CDR1 and CDR2 (germline): LGHNA, YNFKEQ. This CDR3 region has 16 residues. The germline V and J ends were trimmed by 0 bases and 5 bases, with 13 bases remaining between them.

The table lists this clonotype with a count of one. The rearrangement joins TRBV7-6 to TRBJ2-7; TRBD1 or TRBD2 may be the D gene (6 bases each). Germline CDR1 SGHVS, CDR2 FNYEAQ. The V and J ends lost 4 bases and 7 bases respectively, with 11 bases between them. This CDR3 comprises 12 residues. CDR3: CASSYREEEQYF. The CDR3 nucleotides read TGTGCCAGCAGCTACAGGGAGGAAGAGCAGTACTTC.

This sequence joins TRBV25-1 and TRBJ2-7, with 8 bases aligning to TRBD1. The CDR3 is made up of 14 amino acids. Looked up from germline, CDR1 is MGHDK and CDR2 is SYGVNS. Germline trimming cut 1 base from V and 9 bases from J; bases unmatched to any gene: 8. CDR3: CASSESPTDRGQYF. The CDR3 DNA reads TGTGCCAGCAGTGAATCCCCCACCGACAGGGGGCAGTACTTC.

The chain uses TRBV10-3 and TRBJ1-5; the D gene is possibly TRBD1 (5 bases). Trimming took off 6 bases at V and 9 bases at J, with 12 bases between the two ends. The V gene's germline CDR1 is ENHRY and CDR2 SYGVKD. The CDR3 consists of 12 residues. CDR3 sequence: CAISAGGAPQHF. CDR3 DNA sequence: TGTGCCATCAGCGCCGGCGGGGCGCCCCAGCATTTT.

The chain uses TRBV20-1 and TRBJ1-1; weak D call: TRBD1 (5 bases). Looked up from germline, CDR1 is DFQATT and CDR2 is SNEGSKA (reference sequence). V lost 6 bases to trimming and J lost 1 base, with 15 bases between them. This CDR3 has 14 residues. DNA of the CDR3: TGCAGTGCCCACCCCCCAACAGGGAACACTGAAGCTTTCTTT. Translated, it gives CSAHPPTGNTEAFF.

The chain uses TRBV20-1 and TRBJ2-4; no clear D. The CDR3 is made up of 16 amino acids. V shed 4 bases and J shed 3 bases, with 19 bases lying between them. Germline V gives CDR1 DFQATT, CDR2 SNEGSKA (reference sequence). The CDR3 protein is CSATRGLSDHKNIQYF. The DNA of the CDR3 is TGCAGTGCTACCCGAGGCTTATCGGACCACAAAAACATTCAGTACTTC.

The chain is built from TRBV7-2 and TRBJ2-5, with 9 bases that match TRBD2. The CDR3 spans 17 residues. Germline-derived CDR1 and CDR2 are SGHTA and FQGNSA. Unmatched junction bases numbered 7, after V lost 1 base and J lost 1 base. The CDR3 nucleotides are TGTGCCAGCAGCTTAGTAGCGGGGGCCGTCTCCCAAGAGACCCAGTACTTC. Amino acids: CASSLVAGAVSQETQYF.

The chain uses TRBV10-3 and TRBJ2-3; D unresolved. The CDR3 loop spans 11 amino acids. V gave up 4 bases and J gave up 4 bases, with 3 bases separating them. Germline V gene sequence: CDR1 ENHRY, CDR2 SYGVKD. CDR3 region: CAISGADTQYF. CDR3 nucleotide sequence: TGTGCCATCAGTGGCGCAGATACGCAGTATTTT.

The chain has TRBV29-1 and TRBJ2-5; D remains unclear. V lost 2 bases and J lost 4, with 5 bases in between. CDR1 is SQVTM and CDR2 is ANQGSEA in the germline V gene. There are 11 residues in the CDR3. Written as DNA, the CDR3 is TGCAGCGTTGAAATGACAGAGACCCAGTACTTC. Protein product: CSVEMTETQYF.

The chain has TRBV15 and TRBJ2-2, with D perhaps assigned TRBD1 or TRBD2 (5 bases each). Trimming cost V 1 base and J 4 bases, with 16 bases left between them. The CDR3 has 17 amino acids. The germline V gene has CDR1 LNHNV and CDR2 YYDKDF (reference sequence). CDR3 residues: CATSRGSQGVSTGELFF. The CDR3 nucleotides read TGTGCCACCAGCAGAGGTTCTCAGGGAGTAAGCACCGGGGAGCTGTTTTTT.

Only one count was recorded for this clonotype. The chain couples TRBV24-1 to TRBJ1-5, with unresolved D. Per germline, CDR1 KGHDR and CDR2 SFDVKD. This CDR3 spans 13 amino acids. V was cut by 5 bases and J by 2 bases, with 6 bases left in between. Here the CDR3 reads CATSGRGNQPQHF. The DNA of the CDR3 is TGTGCCACCAGTGGCCGGGGCAATCAGCCCCAGCATTTT.

V usage is TRBV15 and J usage is TRBJ2-7; the match to TRBD2 covers 11 bases. V lost 1 base to trimming and J lost 6 bases; unmatched junction nucleotides: 8. From germline, CDR1 is LNHNV and CDR2 YYDKDF (reference sequence). CDR3 size: 16 residues. CDR3 DNA sequence: TGTGCCACCAGCAGAGTTAGCGGGGGGGCCGCCTTCGAGCAGTACTTC. This sequence encodes CATSRVSGGAAFEQYF.

The chain has TRBV3-1 and TRBJ1-1; possible D gene TRBD1, 5 bases. Looked up from germline, CDR1 is LGHDT and CDR2 is YNNKEL (reference sequence). The CDR3 contains 15 residues. The ends were cut back, 4 bases at V and 10 bases at J, with 22 bases in the middle. CDR3 in amino acids: CASSLAPGDSKVAFF. Here the CDR3 DNA reads TGTGCCAGCAGCCTTGCCCCCGGGGACTCTAAGGTAGCTTTCTTT.

This chain connects TRBV5-4 to TRBJ2-2; D unresolved. V was pared by 3 bases and J by 6 bases, with 9 bases between. The CDR3 has 13 amino acids. The germline V gene encodes CDR1 SGHNT and CDR2 YYREEE (reference sequence). CDR3 region: CASSSAYAGELFF. The CDR3 coding sequence is TGTGCCAGCAGCTCCGCTTACGCCGGGGAGCTGTTTTTT.

This clonotype was detected only once. The chain couples TRBV20-1 to TRBJ2-1, with 7 bases fitting TRBD2. J gave up 2 bases and V 3 bases, and 4 bases lay outside the gene matches. The CDR3 has 14 residues. Germline V gene sequence: CDR1 DFQATT, CDR2 SNEGSKA (reference sequence). The CDR3 DNA follows: TGCAGTGCTAGGCTAGCGGCCCCCTACAATGAGCAGTTCTTC. This gives the protein CSARLAAPYNEQFF.